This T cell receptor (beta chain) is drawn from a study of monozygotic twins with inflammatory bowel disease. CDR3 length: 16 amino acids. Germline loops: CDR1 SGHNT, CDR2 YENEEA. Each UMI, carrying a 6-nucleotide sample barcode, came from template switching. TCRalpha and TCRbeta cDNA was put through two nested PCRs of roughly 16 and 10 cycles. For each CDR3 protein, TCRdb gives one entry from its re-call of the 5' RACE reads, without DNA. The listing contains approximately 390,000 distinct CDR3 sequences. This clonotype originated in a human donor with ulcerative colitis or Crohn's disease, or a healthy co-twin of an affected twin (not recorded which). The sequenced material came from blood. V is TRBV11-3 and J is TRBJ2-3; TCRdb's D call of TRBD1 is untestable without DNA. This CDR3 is CASSQGAGGSTDTQYF.